This TCR beta chain was found in a study of identical twins. TCRdb passed the 5' RACE reads through MiXCR, listing each CDR3 protein once. This sample has 1.5 million to 2 million distinct CDR3 sequences, with about 30% found just once. This clonotype came up a few times. The germline CDR1 and CDR2 sequences are SGHRS and YFSETQ. V shed 1 base, J shed 11 bases, and the junction held 12 bases outside the gene matches. The CDR3 loop spans 16 amino acids. This TCR was recovered from a newborn girl in good health. The chain couples TRBV5-1 to TRBJ2-5, with 12 positions matching TRBD2. The sequenced material came from cord blood. In DNA form, the CDR3 reads TGCGCCAGCAGCTTGATGGCTAGCGGGGGGGCCAATGAGCAGTACTTC. Translated: CASSLMASGGANEQYF.